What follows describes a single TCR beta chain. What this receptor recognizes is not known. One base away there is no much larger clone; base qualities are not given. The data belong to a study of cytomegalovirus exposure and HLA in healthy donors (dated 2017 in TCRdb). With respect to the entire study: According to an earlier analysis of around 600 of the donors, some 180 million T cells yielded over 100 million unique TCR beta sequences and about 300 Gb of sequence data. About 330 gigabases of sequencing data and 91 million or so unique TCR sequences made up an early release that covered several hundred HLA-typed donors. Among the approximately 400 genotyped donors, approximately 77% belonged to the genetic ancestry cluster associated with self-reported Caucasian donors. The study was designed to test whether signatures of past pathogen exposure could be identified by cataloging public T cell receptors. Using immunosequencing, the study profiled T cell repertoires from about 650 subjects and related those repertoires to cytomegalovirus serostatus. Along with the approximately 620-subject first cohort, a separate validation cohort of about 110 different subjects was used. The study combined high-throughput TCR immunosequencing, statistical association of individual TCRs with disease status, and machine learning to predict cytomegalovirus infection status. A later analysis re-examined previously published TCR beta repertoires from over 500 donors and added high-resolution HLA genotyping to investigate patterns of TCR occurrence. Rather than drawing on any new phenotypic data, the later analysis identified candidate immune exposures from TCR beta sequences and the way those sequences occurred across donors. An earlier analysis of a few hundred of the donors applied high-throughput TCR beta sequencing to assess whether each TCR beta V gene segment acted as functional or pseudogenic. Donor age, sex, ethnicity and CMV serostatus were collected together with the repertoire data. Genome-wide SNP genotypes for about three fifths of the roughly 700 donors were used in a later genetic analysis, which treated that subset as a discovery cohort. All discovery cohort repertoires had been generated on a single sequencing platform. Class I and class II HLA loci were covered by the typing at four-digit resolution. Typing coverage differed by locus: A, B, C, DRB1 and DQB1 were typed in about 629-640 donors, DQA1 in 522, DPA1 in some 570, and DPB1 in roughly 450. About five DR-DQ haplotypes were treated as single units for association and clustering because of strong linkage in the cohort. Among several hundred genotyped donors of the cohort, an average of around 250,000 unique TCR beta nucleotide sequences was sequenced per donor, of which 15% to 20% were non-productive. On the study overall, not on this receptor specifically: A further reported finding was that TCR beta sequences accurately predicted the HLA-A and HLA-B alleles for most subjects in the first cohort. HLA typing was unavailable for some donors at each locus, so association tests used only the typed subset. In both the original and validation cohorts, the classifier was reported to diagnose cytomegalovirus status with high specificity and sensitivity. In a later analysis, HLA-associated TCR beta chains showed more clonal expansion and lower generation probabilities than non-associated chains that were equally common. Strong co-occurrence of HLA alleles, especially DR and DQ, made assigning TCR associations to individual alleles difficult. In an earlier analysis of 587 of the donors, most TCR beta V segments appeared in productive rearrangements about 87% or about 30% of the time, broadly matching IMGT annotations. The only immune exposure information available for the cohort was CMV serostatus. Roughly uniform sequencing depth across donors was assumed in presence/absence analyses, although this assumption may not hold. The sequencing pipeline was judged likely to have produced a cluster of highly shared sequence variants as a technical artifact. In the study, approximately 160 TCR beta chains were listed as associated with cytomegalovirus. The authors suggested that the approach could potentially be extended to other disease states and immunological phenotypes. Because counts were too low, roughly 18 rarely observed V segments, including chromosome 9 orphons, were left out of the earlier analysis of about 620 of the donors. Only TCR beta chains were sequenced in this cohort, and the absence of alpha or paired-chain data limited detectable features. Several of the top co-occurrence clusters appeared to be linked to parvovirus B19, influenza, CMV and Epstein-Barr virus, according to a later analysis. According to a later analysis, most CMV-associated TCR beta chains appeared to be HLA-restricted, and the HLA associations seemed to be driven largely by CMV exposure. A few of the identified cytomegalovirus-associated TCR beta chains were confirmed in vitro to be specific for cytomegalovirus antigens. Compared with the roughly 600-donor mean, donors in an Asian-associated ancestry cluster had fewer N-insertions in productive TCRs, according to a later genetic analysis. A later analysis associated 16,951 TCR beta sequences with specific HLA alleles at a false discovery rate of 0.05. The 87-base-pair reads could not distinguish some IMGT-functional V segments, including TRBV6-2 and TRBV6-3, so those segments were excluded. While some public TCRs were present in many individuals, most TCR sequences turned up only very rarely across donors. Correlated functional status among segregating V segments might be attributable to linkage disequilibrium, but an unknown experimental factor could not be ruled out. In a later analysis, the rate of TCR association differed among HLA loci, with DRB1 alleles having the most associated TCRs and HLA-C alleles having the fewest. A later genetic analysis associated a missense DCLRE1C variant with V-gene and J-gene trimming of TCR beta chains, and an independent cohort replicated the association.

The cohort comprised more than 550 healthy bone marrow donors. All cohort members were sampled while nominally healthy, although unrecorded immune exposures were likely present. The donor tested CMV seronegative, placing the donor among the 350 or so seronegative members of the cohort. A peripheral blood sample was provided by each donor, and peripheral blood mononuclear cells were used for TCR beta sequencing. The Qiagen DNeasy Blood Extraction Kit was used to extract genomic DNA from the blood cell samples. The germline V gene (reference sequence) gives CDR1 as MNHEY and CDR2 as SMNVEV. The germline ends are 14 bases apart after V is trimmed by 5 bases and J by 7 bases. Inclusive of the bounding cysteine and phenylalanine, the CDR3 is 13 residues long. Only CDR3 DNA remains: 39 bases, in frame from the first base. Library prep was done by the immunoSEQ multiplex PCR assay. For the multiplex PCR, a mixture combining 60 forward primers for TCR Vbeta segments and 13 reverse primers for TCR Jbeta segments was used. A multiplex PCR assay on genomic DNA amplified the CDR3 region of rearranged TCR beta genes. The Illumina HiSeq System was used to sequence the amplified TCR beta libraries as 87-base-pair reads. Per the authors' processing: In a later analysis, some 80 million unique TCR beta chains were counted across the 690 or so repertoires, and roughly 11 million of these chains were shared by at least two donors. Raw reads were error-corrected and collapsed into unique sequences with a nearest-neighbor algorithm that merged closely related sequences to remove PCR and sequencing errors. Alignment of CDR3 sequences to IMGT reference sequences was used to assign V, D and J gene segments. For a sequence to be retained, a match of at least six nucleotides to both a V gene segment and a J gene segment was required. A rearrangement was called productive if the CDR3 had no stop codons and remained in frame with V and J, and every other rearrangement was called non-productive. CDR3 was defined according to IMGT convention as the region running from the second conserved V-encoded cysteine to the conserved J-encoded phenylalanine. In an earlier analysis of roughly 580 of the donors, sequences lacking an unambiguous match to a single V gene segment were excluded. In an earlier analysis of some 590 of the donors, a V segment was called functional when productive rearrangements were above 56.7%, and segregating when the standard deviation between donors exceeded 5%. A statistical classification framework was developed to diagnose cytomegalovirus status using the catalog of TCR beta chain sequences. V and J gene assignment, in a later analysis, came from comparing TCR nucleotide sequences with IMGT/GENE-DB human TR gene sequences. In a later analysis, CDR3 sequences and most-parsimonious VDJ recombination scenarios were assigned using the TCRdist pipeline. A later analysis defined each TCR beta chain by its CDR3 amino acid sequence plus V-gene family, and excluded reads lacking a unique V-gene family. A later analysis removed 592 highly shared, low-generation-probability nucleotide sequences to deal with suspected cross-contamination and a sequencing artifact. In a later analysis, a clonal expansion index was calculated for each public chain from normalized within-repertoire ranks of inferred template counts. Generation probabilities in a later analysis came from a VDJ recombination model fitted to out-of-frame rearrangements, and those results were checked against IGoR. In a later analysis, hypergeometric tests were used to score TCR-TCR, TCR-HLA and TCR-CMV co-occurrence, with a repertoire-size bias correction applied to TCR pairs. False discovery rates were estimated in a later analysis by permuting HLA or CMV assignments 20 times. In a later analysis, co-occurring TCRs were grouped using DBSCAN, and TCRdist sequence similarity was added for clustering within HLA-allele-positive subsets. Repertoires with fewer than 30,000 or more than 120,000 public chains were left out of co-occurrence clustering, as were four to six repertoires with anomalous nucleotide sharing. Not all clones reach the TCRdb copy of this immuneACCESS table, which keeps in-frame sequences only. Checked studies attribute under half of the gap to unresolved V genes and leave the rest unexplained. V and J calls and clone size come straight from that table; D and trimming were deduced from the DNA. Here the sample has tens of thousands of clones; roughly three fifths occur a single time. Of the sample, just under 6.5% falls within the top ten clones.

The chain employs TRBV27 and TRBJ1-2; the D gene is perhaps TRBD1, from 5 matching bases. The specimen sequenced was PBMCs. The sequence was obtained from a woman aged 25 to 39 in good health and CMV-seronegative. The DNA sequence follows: TGTGCCAGCAGTCCTTCAGGGCTCGGTGGCTACACCTTC. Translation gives CASSPSGLGGYTF.